This T cell receptor beta chain derives from a study of T-cell reconstitution after alpha-beta-depleted transplantation in children. Researchers prepared the TCRbeta library using unique molecular identifiers, the study reports. TCRdb re-derived calls from the PCR reads in MiXCR, one entry per CDR3 protein. This table has roughly 350,000 distinct CDR3 sequences, around 10% appearing once. V shed 6 bases and J 0 bases; nucleotides not matched to a gene: 10. The CDR3 contains 17 residues. Germline assignment: CDR1 SNHLY and CDR2 FYNNEI. The clonotype comes from a human donor who donated a stem cell graft to a child with acute lymphoblastic leukemia. The material sequenced was PBMCs from the stem cell graft donor, taken from the stem cell graft. V is TRBV2 and J is TRBJ2-4, with 8 bases fitting TRBD1. Here the CDR3 reads CASSAGGWRVAKNIQYF. The CDR3 bases are TGTGCCAGCAGCGCAGGGGGCTGGAGAGTAGCCAAAAACATTCAGTACTTC.